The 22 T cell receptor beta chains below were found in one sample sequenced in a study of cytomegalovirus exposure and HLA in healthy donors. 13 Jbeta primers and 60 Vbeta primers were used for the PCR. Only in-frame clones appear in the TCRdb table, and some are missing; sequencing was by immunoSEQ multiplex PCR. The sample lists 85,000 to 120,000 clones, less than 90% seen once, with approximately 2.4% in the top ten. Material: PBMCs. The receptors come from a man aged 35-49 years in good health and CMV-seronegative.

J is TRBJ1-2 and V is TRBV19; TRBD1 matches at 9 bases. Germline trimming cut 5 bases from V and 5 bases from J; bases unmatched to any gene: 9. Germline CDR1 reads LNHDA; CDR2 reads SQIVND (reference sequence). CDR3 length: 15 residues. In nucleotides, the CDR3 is TGTGCCAGTAGTGCAGGGACAGGGCTTTCATATGGCTACACCTTC. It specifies CASSAGTGLSYGYTF.

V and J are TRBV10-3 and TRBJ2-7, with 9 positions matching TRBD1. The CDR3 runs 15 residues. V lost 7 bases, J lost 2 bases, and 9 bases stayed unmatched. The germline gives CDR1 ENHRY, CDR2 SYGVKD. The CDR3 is CAITPGQGQTYEQYF. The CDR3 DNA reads TGTGCCATCACCCCGGGACAGGGTCAAACCTACGAGCAGTACTTC.

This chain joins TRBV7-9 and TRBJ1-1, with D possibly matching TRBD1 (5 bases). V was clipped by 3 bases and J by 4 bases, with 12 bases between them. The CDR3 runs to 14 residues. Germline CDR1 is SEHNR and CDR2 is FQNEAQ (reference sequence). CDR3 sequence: CASSLFGGGTEAFF. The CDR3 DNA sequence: TGTGCCAGCAGCTTGTTCGGGGGGGGCACTGAAGCTTTCTTT.

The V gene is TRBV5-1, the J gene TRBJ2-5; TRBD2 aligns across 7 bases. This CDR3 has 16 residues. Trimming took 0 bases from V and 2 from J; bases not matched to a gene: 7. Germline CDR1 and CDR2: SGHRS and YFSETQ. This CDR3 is CASSLAQRGGQETQYF. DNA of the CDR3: TGCGCCAGCAGCTTGGCCCAGCGGGGAGGACAAGAGACCCAGTACTTC.

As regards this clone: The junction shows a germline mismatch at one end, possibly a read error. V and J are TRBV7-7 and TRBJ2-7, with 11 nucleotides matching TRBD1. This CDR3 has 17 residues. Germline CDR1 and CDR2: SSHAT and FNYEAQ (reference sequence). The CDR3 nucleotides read TGTGCTAGCAGCTTAGGAGTGGTGGGACAGGGGGCCTACGAGCAGTACTTC. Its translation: CASSLGVVGQGAYEQYF.

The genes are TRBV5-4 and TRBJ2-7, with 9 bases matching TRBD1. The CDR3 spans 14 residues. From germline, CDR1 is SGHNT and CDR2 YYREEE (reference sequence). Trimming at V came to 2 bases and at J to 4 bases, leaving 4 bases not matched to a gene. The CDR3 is CASSFGQGSYEQYF. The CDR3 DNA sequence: TGTGCCAGCAGCTTTGGACAGGGGAGTTACGAGCAGTACTTC.

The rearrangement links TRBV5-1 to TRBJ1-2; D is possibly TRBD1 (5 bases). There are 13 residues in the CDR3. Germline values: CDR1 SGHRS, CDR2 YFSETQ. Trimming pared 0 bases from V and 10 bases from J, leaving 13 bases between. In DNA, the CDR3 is TGCGCCAGCAGCTTGGTTCAGGGTGTGGACTACACCTTC. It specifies CASSLVQGVDYTF.

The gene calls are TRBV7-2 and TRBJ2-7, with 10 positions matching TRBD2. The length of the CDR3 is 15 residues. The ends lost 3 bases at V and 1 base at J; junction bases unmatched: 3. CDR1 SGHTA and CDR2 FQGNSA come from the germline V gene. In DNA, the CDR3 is TGTGCCAGCAGCTTGCAGCGGGGGGGATCCTACGAGCAGTACTTC. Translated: CASSLQRGGSYEQYF.

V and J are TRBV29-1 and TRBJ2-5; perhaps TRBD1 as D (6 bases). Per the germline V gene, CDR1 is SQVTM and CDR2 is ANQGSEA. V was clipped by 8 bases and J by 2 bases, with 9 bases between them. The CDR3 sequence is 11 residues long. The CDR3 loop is CSSGQQETQYF. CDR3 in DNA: TGCAGCTCCGGACAGCAAGAGACCCAGTACTTC.

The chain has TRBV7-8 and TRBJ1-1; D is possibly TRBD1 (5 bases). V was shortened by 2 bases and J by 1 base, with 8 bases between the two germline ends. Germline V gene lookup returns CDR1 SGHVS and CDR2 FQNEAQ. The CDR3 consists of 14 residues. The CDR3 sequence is CASSLLGENTEAFF. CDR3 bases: TGTGCCAGCAGCTTACTAGGGGAGAACACTGAAGCTTTCTTT.

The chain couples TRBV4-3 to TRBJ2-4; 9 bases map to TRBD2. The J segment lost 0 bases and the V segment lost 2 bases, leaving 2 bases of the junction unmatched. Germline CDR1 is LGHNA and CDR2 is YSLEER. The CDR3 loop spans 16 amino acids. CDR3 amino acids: CASSQIAGVAKNIQYF. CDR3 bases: TGCGCCAGCAGCCAAATAGCGGGGGTAGCCAAAAACATTCAGTACTTC.

For the CDR3, the DNA is TGTGCCAGCAGTAGGGACAGGGAGAACTATGGCTACACCTTC. Protein product: CASSRDRENYGYTF. The V gene is TRBV6-5, the J gene TRBJ1-2, with 9 bases aligning to TRBD1. The germline V gene has CDR1 MNHEY and CDR2 SVGAGI. The CDR3 is 14 amino acids. V lost 5 bases and J lost 2; bases outside the gene matches: 3.

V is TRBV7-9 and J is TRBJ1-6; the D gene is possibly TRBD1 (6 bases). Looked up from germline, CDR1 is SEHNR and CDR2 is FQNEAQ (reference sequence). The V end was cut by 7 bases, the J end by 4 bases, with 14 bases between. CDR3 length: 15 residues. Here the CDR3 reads CASNGTGQYNSPLHF. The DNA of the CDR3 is TGTGCCAGCAACGGTACGGGACAATATAATTCACCCCTCCACTTT.

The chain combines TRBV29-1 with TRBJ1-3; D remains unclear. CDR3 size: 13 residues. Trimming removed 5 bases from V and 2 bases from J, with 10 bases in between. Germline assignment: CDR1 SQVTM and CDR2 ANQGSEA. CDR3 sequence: CSVRVAAGNTIYF. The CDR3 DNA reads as TGCAGCGTTCGGGTTGCGGCTGGAAACACCATATATTTT.

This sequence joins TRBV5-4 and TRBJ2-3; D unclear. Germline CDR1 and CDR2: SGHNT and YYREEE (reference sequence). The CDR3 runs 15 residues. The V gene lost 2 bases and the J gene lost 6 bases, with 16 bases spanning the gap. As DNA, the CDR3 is TGTGCCAGCAGCTTTGTCAATGATGCCGGGGATACGCAGTATTTT. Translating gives CASSFVNDAGDTQYF.

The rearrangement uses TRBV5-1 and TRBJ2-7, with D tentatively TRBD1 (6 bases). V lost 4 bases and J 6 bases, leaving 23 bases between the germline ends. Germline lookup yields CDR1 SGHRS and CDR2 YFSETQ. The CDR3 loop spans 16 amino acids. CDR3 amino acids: CASSQTETGLPGEQYF. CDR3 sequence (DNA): TGCGCCAGCAGCCAAACTGAAACAGGGCTCCCAGGCGAGCAGTACTTC.

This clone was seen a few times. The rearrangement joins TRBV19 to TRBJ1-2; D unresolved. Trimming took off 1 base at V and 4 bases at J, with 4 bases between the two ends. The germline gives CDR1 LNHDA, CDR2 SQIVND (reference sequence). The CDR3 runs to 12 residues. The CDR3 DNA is TGTGCCAGTAGTATAGCCAGCTATGGCTACACCTTC. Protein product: CASSIASYGYTF. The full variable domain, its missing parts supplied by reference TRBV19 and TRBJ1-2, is DGGITQSPKYLFRKEGQNVTLSCEQNLNHDAMYWYRQDPGQGLRLIYYSQIVNDFQKGDIAEGYSVSREKKESFPLTVTSAQKNPTAFYLCASSIASYGYTFGSGTRLTVV.

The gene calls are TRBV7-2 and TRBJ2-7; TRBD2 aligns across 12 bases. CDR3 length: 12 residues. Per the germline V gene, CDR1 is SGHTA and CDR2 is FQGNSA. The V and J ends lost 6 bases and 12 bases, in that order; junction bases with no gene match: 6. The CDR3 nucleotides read TGTGCCAGCAGGCCTAGCGGGGGGGCGTTGTACTTC. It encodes CASRPSGGALYF. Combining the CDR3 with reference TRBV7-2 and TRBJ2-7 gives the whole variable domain GAGVSQSPSNKVTEKGKDVELRCDPISGHTALYWYRQSLGQGLEFLIYFQGNSAPDKSGLPSDRFSAERTGGSVSTLTIQRTQQEDSAVYLCASRPSGGALYFGPGTRLTVT.

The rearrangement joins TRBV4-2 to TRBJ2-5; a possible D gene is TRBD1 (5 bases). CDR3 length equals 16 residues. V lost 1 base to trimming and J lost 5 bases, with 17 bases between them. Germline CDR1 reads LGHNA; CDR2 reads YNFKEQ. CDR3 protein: CASSQALNLGQETQYF. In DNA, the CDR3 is TGTGCCAGCAGCCAAGCCTTAAACTTGGGGCAGGAGACCCAGTACTTC.

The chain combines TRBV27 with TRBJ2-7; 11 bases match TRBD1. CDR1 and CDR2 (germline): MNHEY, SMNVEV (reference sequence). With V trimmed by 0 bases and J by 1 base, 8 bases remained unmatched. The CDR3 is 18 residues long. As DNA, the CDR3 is TGTGCCAGCAGTTTATCGATCTCTGGACAGGGGGCATCCTACGAGCAGTACTTC. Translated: CASSLSISGQGASYEQYF.

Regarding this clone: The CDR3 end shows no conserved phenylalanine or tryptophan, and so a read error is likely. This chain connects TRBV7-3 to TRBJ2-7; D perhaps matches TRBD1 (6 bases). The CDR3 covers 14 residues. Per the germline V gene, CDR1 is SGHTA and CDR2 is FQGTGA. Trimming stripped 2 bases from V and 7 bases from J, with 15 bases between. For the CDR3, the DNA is TGTGCCAGCAGCTTAGGTGGGGGCCCCAATGAGCAGTACCTC. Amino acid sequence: CASSLGGGPNEQYL.

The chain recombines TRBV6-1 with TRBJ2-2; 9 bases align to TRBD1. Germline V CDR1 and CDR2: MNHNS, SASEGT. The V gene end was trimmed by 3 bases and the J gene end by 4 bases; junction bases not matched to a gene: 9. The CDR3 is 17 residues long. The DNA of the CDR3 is TGTGCCAGCAGTGACCCGCGGCGGACAGGGGCCACCGGGGAGCTGTTTTTT. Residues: CASSDPRRTGATGELFF.